Following are 3 T cell receptor beta chains from one sample sequenced in a study of cytomegalovirus exposure and HLA in healthy donors. Researchers ran the PCR with 60 Vbeta and 13 Jbeta primers. Produced via immunoSEQ multiplex PCR; TCRdb's table is partial and in-frame only. This sample yields 150,000 to 200,000 clones, of which 68% are seen a single time; approximately 1.5% belongs to the top ten. The source material was PBMCs. These receptors originate from a man between 50 and 59 years old in good health and CMV-seronegative.

The V and J genes are TRBV7-9 and TRBJ1-5; D not resolved. Germline CDR1 is SEHNR and CDR2 is FQNEAQ (reference sequence). The V gene lost 4 bases and the J gene lost 4 bases, with 8 bases spanning the gap. The length of the CDR3 is 13 residues. CDR3 in amino acids: CASSSNANQPQHF. CDR3 sequence (DNA): TGTGCCAGCAGCTCCAACGCGAATCAGCCCCAGCATTTT. The complete variable domain, with remaining parts taken from reference TRBV7-9 and TRBJ1-5, reads DTGVSQNPRHKITKRGQNVTFRCDPISEHNRLYWYRQTLGQGPEFLTYFQNEAQLEKSRLLSDRFSAERPKGSFSTLEIQRTEQGDSAMYLCASSSNANQPQHFGDGTRLSIL.

The chain links TRBV6-1 to TRBJ1-3; D not certain. This CDR3 is built from 12 residues. V was cut by 0 bases and J by 9 bases, with 6 bases left in between. The germline V gene encodes CDR1 MNHNS and CDR2 SASEGT. The CDR3 region is CASSEAFGTIYF. The CDR3 DNA reads as TGTGCCAGCAGTGAAGCGTTCGGCACCATATATTTT.

V usage is TRBV6-5 and J usage is TRBJ2-7; 11 nucleotides line up with TRBD1. V trimming: 2 bases; J trimming: 3 bases; junction bases outside the gene matches: 3. The length of the CDR3 is 15 residues. Germline assignment: CDR1 MNHEY and CDR2 SVGAGI. The CDR3 is CASSYRDRGIYEQYF. The CDR3, as DNA: TGTGCCAGCAGTTACCGGGACAGGGGGATCTACGAGCAGTACTTC.